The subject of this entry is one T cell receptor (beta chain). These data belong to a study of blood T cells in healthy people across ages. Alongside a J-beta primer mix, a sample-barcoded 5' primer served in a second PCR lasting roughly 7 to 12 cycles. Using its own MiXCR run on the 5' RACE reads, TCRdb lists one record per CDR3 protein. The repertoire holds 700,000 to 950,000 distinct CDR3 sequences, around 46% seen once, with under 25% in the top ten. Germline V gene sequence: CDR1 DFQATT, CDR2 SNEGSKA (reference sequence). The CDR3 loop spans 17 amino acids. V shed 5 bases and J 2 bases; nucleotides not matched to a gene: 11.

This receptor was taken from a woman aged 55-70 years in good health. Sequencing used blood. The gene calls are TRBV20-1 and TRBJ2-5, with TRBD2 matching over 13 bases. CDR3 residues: CSARRLAGGFRQETQYF. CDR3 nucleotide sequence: TGCAGTGCTCGTCGACTAGCGGGAGGATTTAGACAAGAGACCCAGTACTTC.